These 28 T cell receptor beta chains share one sample of origin, sequenced in a study of beta chain features in type 1 diabetes. For these receptors, no antigen is known. The study reverse transcribed the entire isolated RNA, so it sequenced expressed TCRB transcripts. Assay used: immunoSEQ multiplex PCR; TCRdb lists only in-frame clones, some missing. This table has 600,000 to 750,000 clones, 12% appearing once. Study-level findings and limits: Among patients with Type 1 diabetes, TCRB CDR3s were moderately but significantly shorter in every one of the four CD4+ subsets.

Sequencing used naive CD4+ T cells from blood. Receptor source: a man aged 30-40 years with type 1 diabetes.

This clone has only a few counts. The rearrangement uses TRBV7-2 and TRBJ2-7; a weak D match, TRBD2 (5 bases). Germline assignment: CDR1 SGHTA and CDR2 FQGNSA. V lost 7 bases, J lost 4 bases, and 14 bases lay in between. There are 13 residues in the CDR3. CDR3 protein: CASTLSAGYEQYF. DNA for the CDR3: TGTGCCAGCACCCTTAGCGCGGGTTACGAGCAGTACTTC.

The gene calls are TRBV30 and TRBJ2-5; either TRBD1 or TRBD2 may fit D (7 bases each). This CDR3 comprises 12 residues. The germline gives CDR1 GTSNPN, CDR2 SVGIG (reference sequence). V lost 8 bases to trimming and J lost 4 bases, with 14 bases between them. CDR3 region: CAKSRGGETQYF. The CDR3 bases are TGTGCCAAATCCAGGGGGGGAGAGACCCAGTACTTC.

This clone was recorded a few times. This sequence joins TRBV14 and TRBJ2-2, with TRBD2 matching over 8 bases. The CDR3 contains 15 residues. Germline V gives CDR1 SGHDN, CDR2 FVKESK. The J segment lost 6 bases and the V segment lost 4 bases, leaving 7 bases of the junction unmatched. The CDR3 spells CASSLGLAGPGELFF. The CDR3 DNA is TGTGCCAGCAGCCTCGGACTAGCTGGTCCCGGGGAGCTGTTTTTT.

Here the CDR3 reads CASSPPDYEQYF. CDR3 bases: TGCGCCAGCAGCCCCCCGGACTACGAGCAGTACTTC. The J gene is TRBJ2-7, the V gene TRBV5-1; D gene ambiguous. The CDR3 totals 12 residues. CDR1 and CDR2 (germline): SGHRS, YFSETQ. With 4 bases removed from V and 3 bases from J, the gap between germline ends came to 8 bases.

There are a few counts of this clone. At the DNA level, this CDR3 is encoded by other sequences in the same sample as well. This chain links TRBV10-3 with TRBJ2-2; TRBD1 matches at 10 bases. Germline V gene sequence: CDR1 ENHRY, CDR2 SYGVKD. This CDR3 contains 14 residues. Losses at the gene ends were 4 bases for V and 7 bases for J; bases not matched to a gene: 3. CDR3 in amino acids: CAISGQGAGGELFF. The CDR3 DNA is TGTGCCATCAGTGGACAGGGGGCGGGCGGGGAGCTGTTTTTT.

V gene TRBV13 combines with J gene TRBJ1-6; D unclear. Germline lookup yields CDR1 PRHDT and CDR2 FYEKMQ (reference sequence). V lost 4 bases to trimming and J lost 6 bases, with 4 bases between them. This CDR3 region has 12 residues. CDR3 DNA sequence: TGTGCCAGCAGCTGGGGTAATTCACCCCTCCACTTT. It codes for CASSWGNSPLHF.

J is TRBJ1-6 and V is TRBV6-6; 8 nucleotides agree with TRBD1. Germline values: CDR1 MNHNY, CDR2 SVGAGI (reference sequence). V lost 5 bases and J lost 7; bases outside the gene matches: 7. The CDR3 length is 15 residues. CDR3 in amino acids: CASSRSRDRNSPLHF. DNA for the CDR3: TGTGCCAGCAGTCGAAGCCGGGACAGGAATTCACCCCTCCACTTT.

This clone has a handful of counts. CDR3 sequence (DNA): TGTGCCAGCAGCTTCAGGACTAGCGGGGGAGATGAGCAGTTCTTC. Translating gives CASSFRTSGGDEQFF. The chain couples TRBV7-9 to TRBJ2-1, with 13 positions matching TRBD2. This CDR3 is 15 amino acids long. Trimming at V came to 3 bases and at J to 8 bases, leaving 4 bases not matched to a gene. CDR1 is SEHNR, CDR2 FQNEAQ, per germline (reference sequence).

This clone was detected a few times. The chain carries TRBV10-3 and TRBJ2-3; D remains ambiguous. Trimming removed 3 bases at V and 6 bases at J, with 7 bases between. Germline V gene sequence: CDR1 ENHRY, CDR2 SYGVKD. The CDR3 covers 12 residues. CDR3 DNA: TGTGCCATCAGTGACCGCCCCGATACGCAGTATTTT. Translated, it gives CAISDRPDTQYF.

The V and J genes are TRBV9 and TRBJ2-7; 8 bases match TRBD1. CDR1 and CDR2 (germline): SGDLS, YYNGEE. The CDR3 is made up of 17 amino acids. The trim removed 4 bases at V and 0 bases at J, leaving 12 bases unmatched. CDR3 sequence reads: CASSPQARTGTSYEQYF. The CDR3 region has the DNA TGTGCCAGCAGCCCCCAAGCCAGGACAGGGACCTCCTACGAGCAGTACTTC.

This clone turned up a few times. The V and J genes are TRBV18 and TRBJ2-3; D gene ambiguous. The V end was cut by 3 bases, the J end by 2 bases, with 12 bases between. This CDR3 comprises 15 residues. Germline CDR1 is KGHSH and CDR2 is LQKENI. The CDR3 spells CASSPSEQFTDTQYF. CDR3 sequence (DNA): TGTGCCAGCTCACCCAGTGAACAGTTCACAGATACGCAGTATTTT.

This clone occurred a few times. This sequence joins TRBV6-5 and TRBJ1-2; D might be TRBD1 (5 bases). This CDR3 is built from 15 residues. V lost 7 bases and J 5 bases, leaving 20 bases between the germline ends. Looked up from germline, CDR1 is MNHEY and CDR2 is SVGAGI. Here the CDR3 DNA reads TGTGCCAGCACCGTATCGGGACGGCGGCGGTATGGCTACACCTTC. Amino acid sequence: CASTVSGRRRYGYTF.

V usage is TRBV6-5 and J usage is TRBJ2-3; tentative D call: TRBD1 (6 bases). Germline V gene data show CDR1 as MNHEY and CDR2 as SVGAGI. This CDR3 spans 15 amino acids. Trimming took 0 bases from V and 4 from J, leaving 11 bases between them. The CDR3 sequence: CASSYSMSGADTQYF. DNA of the CDR3: TGTGCCAGCAGTTACTCGATGTCAGGGGCAGATACGCAGTATTTT.

This clone has a handful of counts. This chain uses TRBV11-2 with TRBJ1-1; no clear D gene. The CDR3 is 13 residues long. Germline CDR1 reads SGHAT; CDR2 reads FQNNGV. V dropped 1 base and J dropped 2 bases, with 5 bases sitting between them. DNA for the CDR3: TGTGCCAGCAGCTTAGTCATTAACACTGAAGCTTTCTTT. Translated, it gives CASSLVINTEAFF.

This clone was counted a single time. The J gene is TRBJ1-3, the V gene TRBV9; a weak D match, TRBD1 (5 bases). Germline CDR1 reads SGDLS; CDR2 reads YYNGEE. With 4 bases removed from V and 5 bases from J, the gap between germline ends came to 13 bases. There are 14 residues in the CDR3. CDR3 in amino acids: CASSPQGGRNTIYF. The CDR3 DNA reads TGTGCCAGCAGCCCCCAGGGAGGCCGAAACACCATATATTTT.

This rearrangement joins TRBV5-6 to TRBJ1-5; D remains ambiguous. Per the germline V gene, CDR1 is SGHDT and CDR2 is YYEEEE. The CDR3 has 13 residues. Between the trimmed V and J ends, which lost 5 bases and 5 bases, there was a span of 11 bases. The CDR3 DNA reads TGTGCCAGCAGTTCCAGCCCCGATCAGCCCCAGCATTTT. Its translation is CASSSSPDQPQHF.

The chain joins TRBV9 to TRBJ2-1, with D possibly matching TRBD2 (6 bases). V dropped 3 bases and J dropped 12 bases, with 28 bases sitting between them. Germline loops: CDR1 SGDLS, CDR2 YYNGEE. The CDR3 contains 17 residues. CDR3 sequence reads: CASSEGTPPSYMVSQFF. As DNA, the CDR3 is TGTGCCAGCAGCGAAGGGACTCCCCCAAGCTACATGGTTTCGCAGTTCTTC.

The chain uses TRBV4-3 and TRBJ1-1; 9 bases align to TRBD1. The CDR3 sequence is 15 residues long. Germline CDR1 LGHNA, CDR2 YSLEER. V trimming: 0 bases; J trimming: 8 bases; junction bases outside the gene matches: 7. The CDR3 DNA sequence: TGCGCCAGCAGCCAAGAAAGACAGGGGGGATTCGAAGCTTTCTTT. It encodes CASSQERQGGFEAFF.

The sample holds a few counts of this clone. The chain recombines TRBV10-3 with TRBJ2-1; possibly TRBD1 for D (5 bases). V was shortened by 7 bases and J by 3 bases, with 10 bases between the two germline ends. Germline V CDR1 and CDR2: ENHRY, SYGVKD. This CDR3 has 13 residues. CDR3 loop: CAITDDSYNEQFF. Written as DNA, the CDR3 is TGTGCCATCACCGACGACAGCTACAATGAGCAGTTCTTC.

This clone was seen only a few times. The chain joins TRBV6-6 to TRBJ1-5, with D perhaps TRBD1 (5 bases). CDR1 and CDR2 from the germline V gene are MNHNY and SVGAGI (reference sequence). The CDR3 extends over 15 amino acids. Trimming removed 5 bases at V and 0 bases at J, with 11 bases between. CDR3 sequence: CASSRAGTSNQPQHF. In DNA, the CDR3 is TGTGCCAGCAGTCGGGCAGGGACTAGCAATCAGCCCCAGCATTTT.

This chain uses TRBV5-1 with TRBJ1-1; the D gene is possibly TRBD1 (5 bases). Trimming cost V 0 bases and J 2 bases, with 14 bases left between them. The CDR3 loop spans 16 amino acids. CDR1 and CDR2 from the germline V gene are SGHRS and YFSETQ. The DNA of the CDR3 is TGCGCCAGCAGCTTGGGGCCACAGGAGAAAAACACTGAAGCTTTCTTT. Its translation: CASSLGPQEKNTEAFF.

This clone was picked up a small number of times. V usage is TRBV5-1 and J usage is TRBJ2-3, with D possibly being TRBD2 (5 bases). The CDR3 runs 14 residues. Germline CDR1 and CDR2: SGHRS and YFSETQ. The V end lost 2 bases, the J end lost 2 bases, and 9 bases lay between the germline ends. CDR3 nucleotides: TGCGCCAGCAGCTTCGAGGGCTACACAGATACGCAGTATTTT. It is translated as CASSFEGYTDTQYF.

In its sample, this clone was seen a few times. The rearrangement links TRBV5-1 to TRBJ1-1; D unclear. V was pared by 0 bases and J by 5 bases, with 14 bases between. Germline CDR1 is SGHRS and CDR2 is YFSETQ. The CDR3 has 15 residues. The CDR3: CASSLEIFRGTEAFF. The CDR3 DNA sequence: TGCGCCAGCAGCTTGGAAATTTTTCGCGGTACTGAAGCTTTCTTT.

The chain recombines TRBV29-1 with TRBJ1-2, with no clear D. V shed 0 bases and J shed 0 bases, with 11 bases lying between them. Germline values: CDR1 SQVTM, CDR2 ANQGSEA. This CDR3 has 15 amino acids. The chain's CDR3 is CSVEDFLLANYGYTF. CDR3 bases: TGCAGCGTTGAAGACTTCTTGTTAGCTAACTATGGCTACACCTTC.

Concerning this clone itself: Other DNA sequences in the sample encode the same CDR3. The J gene is TRBJ2-1, the V gene TRBV2, with 10 bases aligning to TRBD2. This CDR3 contains 15 residues. V lost 2 bases and J lost 2; bases outside the gene matches: 0. Germline-derived CDR1 and CDR2 are SNHLY and FYNNEI. The CDR3 nucleotides read TGTGCCAGCAGTGAACTAGCGGGGGCCTACAATGAGCAGTTCTTC. Its translation is CASSELAGAYNEQFF. The whole variable domain, filled in from reference TRBV2 and TRBJ2-1, reads EPEVTQTPSHQVTQMGQEVILRCVPISNHLYFYWYRQILGQKVEFLVSFYNNEISEKSEIFDDQFSVERPDGSNFTLKIRSTKLEDSAMYFCASSELAGAYNEQFFGPGTRLTVL.

In its sample, this clone was seen a few times. The CDR3 loop is CASSLAFPGANVLTF. CDR3 DNA: TGTGCCAGCAGCTTAGCCTTTCCAGGGGCCAACGTCCTGACTTTC. The chain combines TRBV7-9 with TRBJ2-6; D gene ambiguous. The CDR3 contains 15 residues. CDR1 SEHNR and CDR2 FQNEAQ come from the germline V gene (reference sequence). Trimming pared 0 bases from V and 4 bases from J, leaving 7 bases between.

This clone was observed a few times. The V gene is TRBV2, the J gene TRBJ2-3; D might be TRBD1 (5 bases). Germline V gene lookup returns CDR1 SNHLY and CDR2 FYNNEI. There are 14 residues in the CDR3. V lost 7 bases to trimming and J lost 2 bases, with 13 bases between them. As DNA, the CDR3 is TGTGCCAGCAACCAGGTGGGGCCCACAGATACGCAGTATTTT. Its protein is CASNQVGPTDTQYF.

This chain connects TRBV14 to TRBJ2-7; D gene uncertain. CDR3 length: 13 residues. Between the trimmed V and J ends, which lost 1 base and 5 bases, there was a span of 9 bases. From germline, CDR1 is SGHDN and CDR2 FVKESK. CDR3 in DNA: TGTGCCAGCAGCCAAGGGGGTTTGAACGAGCAGTACTTC. It codes for CASSQGGLNEQYF.